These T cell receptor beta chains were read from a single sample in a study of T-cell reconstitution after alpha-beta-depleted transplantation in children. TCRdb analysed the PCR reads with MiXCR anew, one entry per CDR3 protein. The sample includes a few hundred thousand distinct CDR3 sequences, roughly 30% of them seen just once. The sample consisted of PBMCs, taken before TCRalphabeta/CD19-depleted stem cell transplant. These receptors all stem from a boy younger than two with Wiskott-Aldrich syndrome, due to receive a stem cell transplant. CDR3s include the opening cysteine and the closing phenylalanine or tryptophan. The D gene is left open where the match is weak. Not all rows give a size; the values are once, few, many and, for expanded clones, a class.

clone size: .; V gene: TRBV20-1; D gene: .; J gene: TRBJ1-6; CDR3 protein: CSASDRAPSSYNSPLHF; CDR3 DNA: TGCAGTGCTAGTGACCGGGCCCCGAGCTCCTATAATTCACCCCTCCACTTT
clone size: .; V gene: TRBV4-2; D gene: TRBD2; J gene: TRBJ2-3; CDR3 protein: CASSQVTSGSRRDTQYF; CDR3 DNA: TGTGCCAGCAGCCAAGTGACTAGCGGGAGTCGGAGAGATACGCAGTATTTT
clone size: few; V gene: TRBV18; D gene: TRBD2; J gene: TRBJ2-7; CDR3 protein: CASSLGTSGSREQYF; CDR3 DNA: TGTGCCAGCTCACTTGGGACTAGCGGGAGCCGAGAGCAGTACTTC
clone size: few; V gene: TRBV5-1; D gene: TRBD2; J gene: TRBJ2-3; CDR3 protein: CASRQREGLVRTDTQYF; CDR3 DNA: TGCGCCAGCAGACAGCGGGAGGGCCTGGTAAGGACAGATACGCAGTATTTT
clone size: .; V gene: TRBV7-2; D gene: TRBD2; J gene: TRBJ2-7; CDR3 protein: CASSFTSGSGEQYF; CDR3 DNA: TGTGCCAGCAGCTTCACTAGCGGGAGTGGAGAGCAGTACTTC
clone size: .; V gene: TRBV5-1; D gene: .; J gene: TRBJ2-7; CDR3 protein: CASSSDPGAYEQYF; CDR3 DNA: TGCGCCAGCAGCTCGGACCCGGGGGCCTACGAGCAGTACTTC
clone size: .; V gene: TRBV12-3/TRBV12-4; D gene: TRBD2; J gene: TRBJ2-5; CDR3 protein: CASRVTSGRPGETQYF; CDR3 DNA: TGTGCCAGCAGAGTGACTAGCGGGAGGCCAGGAGAGACCCAGTACTTC
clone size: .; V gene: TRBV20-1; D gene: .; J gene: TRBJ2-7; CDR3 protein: CSARDPSTVYEQYF; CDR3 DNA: TGCAGTGCTAGAGATCCTTCAACAGTCTACGAGCAGTACTTC
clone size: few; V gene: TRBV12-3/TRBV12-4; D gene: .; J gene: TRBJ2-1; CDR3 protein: CASSLQGRAYNEQFF; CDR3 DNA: TGTGCCAGCAGTTTACAGGGCAGAGCCTACAATGAGCAGTTCTTC
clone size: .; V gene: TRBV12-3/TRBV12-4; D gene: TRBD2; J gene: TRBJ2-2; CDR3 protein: CASRLNYGGSTGELFF; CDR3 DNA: TGTGCCAGCCGCTTAAACTATGGCGGGAGCACCGGGGAGCTGTTTTTT
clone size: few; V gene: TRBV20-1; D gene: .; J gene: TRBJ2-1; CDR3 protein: CSARRSHEQFF; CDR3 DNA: TGCAGTGCCCGCAGGTCCCATGAGCAGTTCTTC
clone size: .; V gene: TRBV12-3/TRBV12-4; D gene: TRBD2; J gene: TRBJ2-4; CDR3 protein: CASSPIAGVDIQYF; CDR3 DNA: TGTGCCAGCAGTCCTATAGCGGGAGTCGACATTCAGTACTTC
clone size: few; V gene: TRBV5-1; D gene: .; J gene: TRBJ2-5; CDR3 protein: CASSLLATNQETQYF; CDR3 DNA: TGCGCCAGCAGCTTACTCGCAACCAACCAAGAGACCCAGTACTTC
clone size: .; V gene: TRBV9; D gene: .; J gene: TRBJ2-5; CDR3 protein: CASSVKTQETQYF; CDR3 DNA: TGTGCCAGCAGCGTGAAGACCCAAGAGACCCAGTACTTC
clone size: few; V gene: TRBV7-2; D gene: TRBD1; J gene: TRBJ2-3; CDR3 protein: CASSWDRGDVPQYF; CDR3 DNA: TGTGCCAGCAGCTGGGACAGGGGGGATGTTCCGCAGTATTTT
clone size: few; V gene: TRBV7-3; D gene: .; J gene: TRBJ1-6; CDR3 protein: CASSLRRGGSPLHF; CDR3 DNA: TGTGCCAGCAGCTTAAGGAGGGGTGGTTCACCCCTCCACTTT
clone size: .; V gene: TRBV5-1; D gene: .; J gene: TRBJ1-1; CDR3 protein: CASSLLGAHTEAFF; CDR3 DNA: TGCGCCAGCAGCTTGCTGGGTGCTCACACTGAAGCTTTCTTT
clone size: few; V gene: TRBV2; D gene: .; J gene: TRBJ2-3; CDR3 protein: CASSDRRKDTQYF; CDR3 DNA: TGTGCCAGCAGTGATCGGCGAAAAGATACGCAGTATTTT
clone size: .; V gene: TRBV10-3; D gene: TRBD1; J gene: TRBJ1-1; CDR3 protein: CAIASTGDTEAFF; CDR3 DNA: TGTGCCATCGCCTCAACAGGGGACACTGAAGCTTTCTTT
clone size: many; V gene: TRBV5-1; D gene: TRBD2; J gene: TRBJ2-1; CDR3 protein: CASSLGGGSSYNEQFF; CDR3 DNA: TGCGCCAGCAGCTTGGGGGGCGGGAGCTCCTACAATGAGCAGTTCTTC
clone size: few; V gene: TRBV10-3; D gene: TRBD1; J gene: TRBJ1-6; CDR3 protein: CAISESGQGGSPLHF; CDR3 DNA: TGTGCCATCAGTGAGTCTGGACAGGGCGGTTCACCCCTCCACTTT
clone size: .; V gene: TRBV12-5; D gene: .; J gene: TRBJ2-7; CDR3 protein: CASGLQTGRGEQYF; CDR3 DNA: TGTGCTAGTGGTCTCCAGACAGGGAGGGGCGAGCAGTACTTC
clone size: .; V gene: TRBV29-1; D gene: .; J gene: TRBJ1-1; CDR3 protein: CSASPRGWNTEAFF; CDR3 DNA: TGCAGCGCCTCCCCGCGGGGCTGGAACACTGAAGCTTTCTTT
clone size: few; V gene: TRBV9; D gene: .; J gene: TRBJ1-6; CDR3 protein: CASSVGTENSPLHF; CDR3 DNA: TGTGCCAGCAGCGTAGGGACGGAAAATTCACCCCTCCACTTT
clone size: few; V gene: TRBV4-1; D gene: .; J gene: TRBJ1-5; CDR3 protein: CASSQESGSGNQPQHF; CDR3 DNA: TGCGCCAGCAGCCAAGAGTCAGGAAGCGGCAATCAGCCCCAGCATTTT
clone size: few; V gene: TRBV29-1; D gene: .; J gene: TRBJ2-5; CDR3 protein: CSQMIQETQYF; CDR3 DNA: TGCAGCCAGATGATTCAAGAGACCCAGTACTTC
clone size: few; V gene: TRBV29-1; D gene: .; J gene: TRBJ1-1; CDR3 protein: CSVRQGTNTEAFF; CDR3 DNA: TGCAGCGTTCGGCAGGGGACGAACACTGAAGCTTTCTTT
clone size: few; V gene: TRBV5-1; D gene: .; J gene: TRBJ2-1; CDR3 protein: CASRAPGDYNEQFF; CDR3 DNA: TGCGCCAGCAGGGCACCGGGGGACTACAATGAGCAGTTCTTC
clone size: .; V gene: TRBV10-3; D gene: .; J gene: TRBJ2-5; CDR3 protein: CAISGGGALQETQYF; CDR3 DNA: TGTGCCATCAGCGGTGGGGGGGCACTTCAAGAGACCCAGTACTTC
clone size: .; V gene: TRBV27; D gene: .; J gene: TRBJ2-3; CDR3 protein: CASSHRTETDTQYF; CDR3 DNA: TGTGCCAGCAGCCATAGGACAGAAACAGATACGCAGTATTTT
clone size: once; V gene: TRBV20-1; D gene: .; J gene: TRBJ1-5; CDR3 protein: CSATKGRTGYSNQPQHF; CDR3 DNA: TGCAGTGCCACCAAGGGACGAACAGGGTATAGCAATCAGCCCCAGCATTTT
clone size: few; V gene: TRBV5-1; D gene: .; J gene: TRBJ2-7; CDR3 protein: CASTLDSTSYEQYF; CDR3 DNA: TGCGCCAGCACCCTGGACTCGACCTCCTACGAGCAGTACTTC
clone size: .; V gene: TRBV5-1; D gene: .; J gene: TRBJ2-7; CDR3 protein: CASSLKQGFTYEQYF; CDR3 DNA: TGCGCCAGCAGCTTGAAGCAGGGGTTTACCTACGAGCAGTACTTC
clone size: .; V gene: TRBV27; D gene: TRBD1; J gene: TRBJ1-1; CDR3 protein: CASRFLRDRVMNTEAFF; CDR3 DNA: TGTGCCAGCCGCTTCCTACGGGACAGGGTCATGAACACTGAAGCTTTCTTT
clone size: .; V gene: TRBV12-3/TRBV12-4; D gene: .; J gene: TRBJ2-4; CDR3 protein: CASRQGSGAKNIQYF; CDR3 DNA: TGTGCCAGCAGGCAGGGGTCGGGGGCCAAAAACATTCAGTACTTC
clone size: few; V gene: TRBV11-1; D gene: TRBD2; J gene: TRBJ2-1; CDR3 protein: CASSLGGLAGPSSYNEQFF; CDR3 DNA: TGTGCCAGCAGCTTAGGGGGACTAGCGGGACCTAGCTCCTACAATGAGCAGTTCTTC
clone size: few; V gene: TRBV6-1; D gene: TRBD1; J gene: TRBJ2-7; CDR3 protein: CASSGRTGESYF; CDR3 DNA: TGTGCCAGCAGTGGACGGACAGGGGAGTCGTACTTC
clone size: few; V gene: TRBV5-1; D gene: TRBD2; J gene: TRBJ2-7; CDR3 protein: CASSLVSAGDSYEQYF; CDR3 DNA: TGCGCCAGCAGCTTGGTATCGGCGGGGGACTCCTACGAGCAGTACTTC
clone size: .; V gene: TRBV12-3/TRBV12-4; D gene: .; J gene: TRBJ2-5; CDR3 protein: CASSLFSGGETQYF; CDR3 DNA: TGTGCCAGCAGTTTATTTTCGGGCGGAGAGACCCAGTACTTC
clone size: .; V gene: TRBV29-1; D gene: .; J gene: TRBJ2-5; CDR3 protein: CSVLGSEETQYF; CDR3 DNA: TGCAGCGTTCTTGGGTCTGAAGAGACCCAGTACTTC
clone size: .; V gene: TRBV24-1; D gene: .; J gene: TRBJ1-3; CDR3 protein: CATSDEADSGNTIYF; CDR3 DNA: TGTGCCACCTCGGACGAGGCGGACTCTGGAAACACCATATATTTT
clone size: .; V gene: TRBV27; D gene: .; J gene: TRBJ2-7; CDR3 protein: CASTTGSGGGIYEQYF; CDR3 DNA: TGTGCCAGCACCACTGGGAGCGGAGGGGGTATCTACGAGCAGTACTTC
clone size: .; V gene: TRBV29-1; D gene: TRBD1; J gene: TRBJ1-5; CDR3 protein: CSVETGGGQPQHF; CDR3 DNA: TGCAGCGTTGAAACAGGGGGCGGTCAGCCCCAGCATTTT
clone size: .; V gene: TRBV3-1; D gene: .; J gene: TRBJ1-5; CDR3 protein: CASSIGLSNQPQHF; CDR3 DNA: TGTGCCAGCAGCATCGGACTGAGCAATCAGCCCCAGCATTTT
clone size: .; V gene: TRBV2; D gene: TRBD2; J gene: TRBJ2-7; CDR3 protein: CASCASGLADEQYF; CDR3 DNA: TGTGCCAGCTGTGCCTCGGGACTAGCGGACGAGCAGTACTTC